Below are 20 T cell receptor beta chains sequenced from a single sample in a study of blood T cell repertoires in COVID-19. TCRdb's copy holds only in-frame clones and misses some; the assay was immunoSEQ multiplex PCR. The sample has 200,000 or so clones, around 81% seen once. Sequencing was carried out using PBMCs or T cells enriched from blood (not recorded which). Receptors originate from a man aged 40-50 years who had recovered from COVID-19.

The chain joins TRBV7-2 to TRBJ2-1, with 8 bases fitting TRBD1. Per germline, CDR1 SGHTA and CDR2 FQGNSA. The CDR3 runs to 14 residues. Trimming removed 5 bases from V and 6 bases from J; junction bases left unmatched: 6. This CDR3 reads CASSPGTGTNEQFF. In DNA form, the CDR3 reads TGTGCCAGCAGCCCCGGGACAGGCACCAATGAGCAGTTCTTC.

The rearrangement uses TRBV9 and TRBJ1-6; 10 bases are shared with TRBD1. Germline loops: CDR1 SGDLS, CDR2 YYNGEE. The CDR3 sequence is 18 residues long. Trimming cost V 4 bases and J 10 bases; bases outside gene matches: 17. CDR3 nucleotides: TGTGCCAGCAGCCCCGACCCATTAGGACAGGGGGGAAACTCACCCCTCCACTTT. Its protein product is CASSPDPLGQGGNSPLHF.

This chain links TRBV30 with TRBJ1-1, with no clear D. The germline CDR1 and CDR2 sequences are GTSNPN and SVGIG (reference sequence). The CDR3 loop spans 12 amino acids. The V end was cut by 8 bases, the J end by 1 base, with 11 bases between. The CDR3 nucleotides read TGTGCCCTACTGGCGGCGAACACTGAAGCTTTCTTT. It translates to CALLAANTEAFF.

About this clone itself: The identical CDR3 is also encoded by other nucleotide sequences in the sample. The V gene is TRBV6-5, the J gene TRBJ1-5; weak D call: TRBD1 (5 bases). The V gene's germline CDR1 is MNHEY and CDR2 SVGAGI. With 2 bases removed from V and 7 bases from J, the gap between germline ends came to 12 bases. The CDR3 totals 14 residues. CDR3 nucleotides: TGTGCCAGCAGTTACGATCGGGCAGGGCAGCCCCAGCATTTT. As protein: CASSYDRAGQPQHF.

The chain couples TRBV5-6 to TRBJ1-2, with unresolved D. Trimming shortened V by 0 bases and J by 8 bases, and 11 bases separated the two germline ends. The CDR3 is 13 amino acids. Germline V gene lookup returns CDR1 SGHDT and CDR2 YYEEEE. The CDR3 nucleotides are TGTGCCAGCAGCTTGGCCAGGCTGGAAGGCTACACCTTC. This translates into CASSLARLEGYTF.

In its sample, this clone was seen a few times. The chain employs TRBV30 and TRBJ2-7, with 7 nucleotides matching TRBD2. The CDR3 totals 15 residues. Germline values: CDR1 GTSNPN, CDR2 SVGIG (reference sequence). The V and J ends lost 0 bases and 3 bases, in that order; junction bases with no gene match: 8. DNA of the CDR3: TGTGCCTGGAGTGTAGTCTGGGAGGGACGCTACGAGCAGTACTTC. This gives the protein CAWSVVWEGRYEQYF.

The chain links TRBV7-6 to TRBJ1-1; D may be TRBD1 (5 bases). V shed 4 bases and J shed 3 bases, with 12 bases lying between them. The CDR3 runs to 14 residues. CDR1 and CDR2 from the germline V gene are SGHVS and FNYEAQ. In DNA form, the CDR3 reads TGTGCCAGCAGCTCCGGGCGGGGGGACACTGAAGCTTTCTTT. Protein sequence: CASSSGRGDTEAFF.

The chain employs TRBV3-1 (or the pseudogene TRBV3-2) and TRBJ2-7, with 7 bases identical to TRBD1. Germline CDR1 and CDR2: LGHDT and YNNKEL (reference sequence). Losses at the gene ends were 0 bases for V and 7 bases for J; bases not matched to a gene: 12. CDR3 length: 16 residues. The CDR3 coding sequence is TGTGCCAGCAGCCAAGATGGTGAGGGGGCCAGGTTAGAGCAGTACTTC. The encoded protein is CASSQDGEGARLEQYF.

CDR3: CATSDSGTGAYEQYF. CDR3 bases: TGTGCCACCAGTGATTCCGGGACAGGGGCCTACGAGCAGTACTTC. The rearrangement joins TRBV24-1 to TRBJ2-7, with TRBD1 identical over 10 bases. J gave up 2 bases and V 2 bases, and 2 bases lay outside the gene matches. CDR3 length: 15 amino acids. Germline V gene lookup returns CDR1 KGHDR and CDR2 SFDVKD.

The V and J genes are TRBV10-3 and TRBJ1-2; D may be TRBD1 (5 bases). Trimming took off 4 bases at V and 8 bases at J, with 17 bases between the two ends. Germline values: CDR1 ENHRY, CDR2 SYGVKD. The CDR3 runs 14 residues. In DNA, the CDR3 is TGTGCCATCAGTGTAAACTCGGGACTCAACGGCTACACCTTC. It translates to CAISVNSGLNGYTF.

This clone was counted once. The V call is TRBV11-2, the J call TRBJ1-3; D may be TRBD1 (6 bases). The CDR3 has 14 amino acids. V lost 2 bases to trimming and J lost 2 bases, with 7 bases between them. Germline lookup yields CDR1 SGHAT and CDR2 FQNNGV. The CDR3 here is CASSLRQAGNTIYF. CDR3 DNA sequence: TGTGCCAGCAGCTTAAGACAGGCTGGAAACACCATATATTTT. The variable domain in full, with the rest retrieved from reference TRBV11-2 and TRBJ1-3, is EAGVAQSPRYKIIEKRQSVAFWCNPISGHATLYWYQQILGQGPKLLIQFQNNGVVDDSQLPKDRFSAERLKGVDSTLKIQPAKLEDSAVYLCASSLRQAGNTIYFGEGSWLTVV.

This clone was found once. J is TRBJ2-1 and V is TRBV10-3, with 9 nucleotides matching TRBD2. This CDR3 comprises 18 residues. The germline gives CDR1 ENHRY, CDR2 SYGVKD. Germline trimming cut 0 bases from V and 6 bases from J; bases unmatched to any gene: 12. In nucleotides, the CDR3 is TGTGCCATCAGTGAGTCTGGGAGCGGGGGGCCCCCGGGCAATGAGCAGTTCTTC. Translated, it gives CAISESGSGGPPGNEQFF.

This clone has just a few counts. The chain employs TRBV5-5 and TRBJ1-2, with 7 bases matching TRBD1. The junction had 8 bases not matched to a gene; V was cut back by 3 bases and J by 3 bases. The length of the CDR3 is 15 residues. CDR1 SGHKS and CDR2 YYEKEE come from the germline V gene (reference sequence). CDR3: CASSWRDREDYGYTF. The CDR3 DNA sequence: TGTGCCAGCAGCTGGCGCGACAGGGAGGACTATGGCTACACCTTC.

The chain has TRBV19 and TRBJ1-6, with a tentative D call TRBD1 (5 bases). Trimming stripped 3 bases from V and 10 bases from J, with 13 bases between. Germline CDR1 and CDR2: LNHDA and SQIVND (reference sequence). The CDR3 totals 14 residues. CDR3 DNA: TGTGCCAGTAGTATTTTGCAGGGCGGCTCACCCCTCCACTTT. It codes for CASSILQGGSPLHF.

This chain links TRBV2 with TRBJ1-1; D may be TRBD1 (6 bases). Germline assignment: CDR1 SNHLY and CDR2 FYNNEI. Trimming stripped 5 bases from V and 3 bases from J, with 25 bases between. There are 18 residues in the CDR3. DNA of the CDR3: TGTGCCAGCAGTTACGGAGGCAGGGGCCTCAGTAGGGACACTGAAGCTTTCTTT. Protein sequence: CASSYGGRGLSRDTEAFF.

This sequence joins TRBV10-3 and TRBJ1-5; D may be TRBD1 (6 bases). Germline CDR1 is ENHRY and CDR2 is SYGVKD. CDR3 length: 20 amino acids. V lost 0 bases and J 2 bases, leaving 23 bases between the germline ends. The CDR3 coding sequence is TGTGCCATCAGTGAGTCCGGGGGGACACTTGATTGGTTTGGCAATCAGCCCCAGCATTTT. Translated, it gives CAISESGGTLDWFGNQPQHF.

The chain uses TRBV5-1 and TRBJ1-1; 7 nucleotides line up with TRBD1. V trimming: 2 bases; J trimming: 2 bases; junction bases outside the gene matches: 9. This CDR3 is 16 amino acids long. Germline V gene lookup returns CDR1 SGHRS and CDR2 YFSETQ. DNA for the CDR3: TGCGCCAGCAGCTTACAACCGGGACAGCAAAACACTGAAGCTTTCTTT. Its translation: CASSLQPGQQNTEAFF.

The V call is TRBV30, the J call TRBJ1-1; a possible D gene is TRBD1 (5 bases). V shed 2 bases and J shed 1 base, with 8 bases lying between them. Germline lookup yields CDR1 GTSNPN and CDR2 SVGIG (reference sequence). The length of the CDR3 is 13 residues. The CDR3 DNA is TGTGCCTGGAGTCGTCAGGGGAACACTGAAGCTTTCTTT. It encodes CAWSRQGNTEAFF.

The genes are TRBV28 and TRBJ1-1, with 12 bases lining up with TRBD1. Germline trimming cut 7 bases from V and 8 bases from J; bases unmatched to any gene: 11. Germline CDR1 is MDHEN and CDR2 is SYDVKM. The CDR3 totals 15 residues. The CDR3 loop is CASTRAGQGAMEAFF. The CDR3 DNA reads as TGTGCCAGCACTCGGGCGGGACAGGGGGCAATGGAAGCTTTCTTT.

The chain uses TRBV2 and TRBJ1-5, with TRBD1 identical over 10 bases. The CDR3 runs to 13 residues. After removal of 9 bases from V and 6 bases from J, the junction contained 5 bases not matched to a gene. Germline CDR1 and CDR2: SNHLY and FYNNEI. The chain's CDR3 is CASRDRGRQPQHF. In DNA form, the CDR3 reads TGTGCCAGTAGGGACAGGGGACGTCAGCCCCAGCATTTT.